These 12 T cell receptor beta chains were all obtained from the same sample, sequenced in a study of blood T cell repertoires in COVID-19. Some clones are missing from TCRdb's copy, which holds only in-frame ones; the method was immunoSEQ multiplex PCR. The sample includes 200,000 to 300,000 clones, about four fifths seen only once; the top ten take 7.5% to 8%. Sequences were obtained from peripheral blood. The receptors here all came from a woman of 80 years or more with COVID-19, enrolled during active disease.

The V and J genes are TRBV15 and TRBJ2-3, with 7 bases that match TRBD2. Trimming took 0 bases from V and 4 from J; bases not matched to a gene: 4. The V gene's germline CDR1 is LNHNV and CDR2 YYDKDF (reference sequence). The CDR3 totals 15 residues. The CDR3 loop is CATSREGGSADTQYF. As DNA, the CDR3 is TGTGCCACCAGCAGAGAGGGCGGGAGTGCAGATACGCAGTATTTT. Complete variable domain (other parts from reference TRBV15 and TRBJ2-3): DAMVIQNPRYQVTQFGKPVTLSCSQTLNHNVMYWYQQKSSQAPKLLFHYYDKDFNNEADTPDNFQSRRPNTSFCFLDIRSPGLGDTAMYLCATSREGGSADTQYFGPGTRLTVL.

This clone was detected only once. The chain couples TRBV5-6 to TRBJ2-7, with TRBD1 identical over 8 bases. This CDR3 comprises 15 residues. V lost 1 base to trimming and J lost 7 bases; unmatched junction nucleotides: 10. Germline CDR1 reads SGHDT; CDR2 reads YYEEEE. The CDR3: CASSLLGTGFDEQYF. Here the CDR3 DNA reads TGTGCCAGCAGCTTGTTAGGGACAGGCTTCGATGAGCAGTACTTC.

The chain recombines TRBV7-9 with TRBJ2-1; no reliable D call. The ends were cut back, 3 bases at V and 9 bases at J, with 12 bases in the middle. In germline, CDR1 is SEHNR, CDR2 FQNEAQ (reference sequence). The CDR3 spans 13 residues. CDR3 residues: CASSFNSASEQFF. Here the CDR3 DNA reads TGTGCCAGCAGCTTCAACAGTGCCAGTGAGCAGTTCTTC.

This clone was found a few times. The chain combines TRBV30 with TRBJ1-5; D is unresolved. Germline loops: CDR1 GTSNPN, CDR2 SVGIG (reference sequence). The V and J ends lost 3 bases and 4 bases respectively, with 16 bases between them. The CDR3 sequence is 15 residues long. The CDR3 coding sequence is TGTGCCTGGAGCTTTAACAGCATCCAAAATCAGCCCCAGCATTTT. Residues: CAWSFNSIQNQPQHF.

The chain links TRBV5-1 to TRBJ1-2; D perhaps matches TRBD1 (5 bases). The germline V and J ends were trimmed by 4 bases and 8 bases, with 30 bases remaining between them. The CDR3 is 18 residues long. The germline gives CDR1 SGHRS, CDR2 YFSETQ. The CDR3 reads CASSPQGRRGKVVVGYTF. For the CDR3, the DNA is TGCGCCAGCAGCCCTCAGGGCCGGCGGGGAAAGGTAGTAGTCGGCTACACCTTC.

The CDR3 protein is CASSPAGLAENEQFF. Written as DNA, the CDR3 is TGTGCCAGCAGCCCCGCGGGACTAGCGGAAAATGAGCAGTTCTTC. The chain combines TRBV5-6 with TRBJ2-1; 11 bases map to TRBD2. Germline-derived CDR1 and CDR2 are SGHDT and YYEEEE. V was clipped by 4 bases and J by 7 bases; unmatched bases: 7. The CDR3 length is 15 residues.

The chain joins TRBV29-1 to TRBJ2-3, with 13 bases identical to TRBD2. The CDR3 loop spans 16 amino acids. The J segment lost 2 bases and the V segment lost 6 bases, leaving 8 bases of the junction unmatched. Germline loops: CDR1 SQVTM, CDR2 ANQGSEA. The DNA for the CDR3 is TGCAGCGTCAACGGACTAGCGGGGGAGAACACAGATACGCAGTATTTT. Protein product: CSVNGLAGENTDTQYF.

The sample holds one count of this clone. The chain's CDR3 is CASSPDRTGGQSYEQYF. The CDR3 DNA sequence: TGTGCCAGCAGCCCGGATCGGACAGGGGGCCAATCCTACGAGCAGTACTTC. The V call is TRBV7-9, the J call TRBJ2-7; 11 nucleotides align to TRBD1. Looked up from germline, CDR1 is SEHNR and CDR2 is FQNEAQ (reference sequence). The CDR3 length is 17 residues. With 5 bases clipped from V and 1 base from J, the junction kept 10 bases outside the gene matches. Together with reference TRBV7-9 and TRBJ2-7, the CDR3 gives the full variable domain: DTGVSQNPRHKITKRGQNVTFRCDPISEHNRLYWYRQTLGQGPEFLTYFQNEAQLEKSRLLSDRFSAERPKGSFSTLEIQRTEQGDSAMYLCASSPDRTGGQSYEQYFGPGTRLTVT.

V and J are TRBV7-9 and TRBJ2-1; 9 bases agree with TRBD2. In germline, CDR1 is SEHNR, CDR2 FQNEAQ (reference sequence). The CDR3 has 14 residues. Germline trimming cut 3 bases from V and 4 bases from J; bases unmatched to any gene: 1. The CDR3 loop reads CASSFLAGYNEQFF. CDR3 DNA: TGTGCCAGCAGCTTTCTAGCGGGGTACAATGAGCAGTTCTTC.

J is TRBJ1-1 and V is TRBV9; no definite D call. This CDR3 has 14 residues. V was cut by 0 bases and J by 5 bases, with 11 bases left in between. Germline CDR1 is SGDLS and CDR2 is YYNGEE. The CDR3 DNA is TGTGCCAGCAGCGTAGCCTCCAGTCATACTGAAGCTTTCTTT. The encoded protein is CASSVASSHTEAFF.

V gene TRBV29-1 combines with J gene TRBJ1-5, with D maybe TRBD1 (5 bases). V was clipped by 7 bases and J by 4 bases, with 14 bases between them. Germline V gene data show CDR1 as SQVTM and CDR2 as ANQGSEA. There are 13 residues in the CDR3. CDR3 bases: TGCAGCGCCGGGACGGGGGAAAATCAGCCCCAGCATTTT. Its protein is CSAGTGENQPQHF.

This chain uses TRBV2 with TRBJ1-4; 8 nucleotides agree with TRBD1. The length of the CDR3 is 13 residues. V was pared by 4 bases and J by 9 bases, with 4 bases of the junction left unmatched. CDR1 is SNHLY, CDR2 FYNNEI, per germline. The CDR3 region has the DNA TGTGCCAGCAGTGGACAGGGGAGGCAAAAACTGTTTTTT. Translation: CASSGQGRQKLFF.